A selection of T cell receptor beta chains follows, all from one sample in a study of T cells in localized non-small cell lung cancer. The assay was immunoSEQ multiplex PCR, and TCRdb's table has in-frame clones only and misses some. The data show under 65,000 clones, with roughly 90% seen just once and roughly a fifth held by the top ten. The material sequenced was peripheral blood, taken before any cancer treatment. These receptors originate from a man aged 40 to 75 with stage I squamous cell lung carcinoma. Each CDR3 is given with its conserved first and last residue. Each record gives: V gene, clone size, J gene, D gene, CDR3 DNA, CDR3 protein. D genes are given only for firm matches. A clone size is listed for some rows: how often the clone was seen (once, few, many), or a class if it is expanded.

TRBV19	.	TRBJ2-3	.	TGTGCCAGTAGTACGAGCGGAGTCACAGATACGCAGTATTTT	CASSTSGVTDTQYF
TRBV7-2	.	TRBJ2-2	.	TGTGCCAGCAGCCCCGGGCTAGCATTGAGAGGGGAGCTGTTTTTT	CASSPGLALRGELFF
TRBV10-2	.	TRBJ1-5	TRBD1	TGCGCCAGCACAACGGACAGGGGATATCAGCCCCAGCATTTT	CASTTDRGYQPQHF
TRBV19	once	TRBJ1-5	.	TGTGCCAGTAGTAGCCAAGTTGCGACAGGCCCTAATCAGCCCCAGCATTTT	CASSSQVATGPNQPQHF
TRBV30	once	TRBJ2-7	.	TGTGCTCGGATGAAGGGTTCCGAGCAGTACTTC	CARMKGSEQYF
TRBV19	.	TRBJ2-1	.	TGTGCCAGTAGTATAGATCAGTTCAGCTATGAGCAGTTCTTC	CASSIDQFSYEQFF
TRBV4-1	once	TRBJ2-5	.	TGCGCCAGCAGCGCCCTCTTCCGGGACGAGACCCAGTACTTC	CASSALFRDETQYF
TRBV6-5	.	TRBJ2-7	.	TGTGCCAGCGGGAGAAACCCCGAGCAGTACTTC	CASGRNPEQYF
TRBV5-1	once	TRBJ2-5	TRBD2	TGCGCCAGCTCGAGAGACCCTGGACTAGCGGGGCTCGAGTCCCAGTACTTC	CASSRDPGLAGLESQYF
TRBV29-1	.	TRBJ2-1	TRBD2	TGCAGCGTTGACTGGCTAGCGGGCTACAATGAGCAGTTCTTC	CSVDWLAGYNEQFF
TRBV30	.	TRBJ1-4	.	TGTGCCTGGAGATTACCGGGATCGGTCGGAAAACTGTTTTTT	CAWRLPGSVGKLFF
TRBV28	once	TRBJ2-6	.	TGTGCCAGCAGTTTTCGGACGGCTAAGGGGGCCAACGTCCTGACTTTC	CASSFRTAKGANVLTF
TRBV28	.	TRBJ1-5	TRBD1	TGTGCCAGCAGGTTCCGGACAGGGGGCGGGCAGCCCCAGCATTTT	CASRFRTGGGQPQHF
TRBV27	.	TRBJ2-3	.	TGTGCCAGCAGTTCGGATTTGGATACGCAGTATTTT	CASSSDLDTQYF
TRBV5-8	.	TRBJ1-1	TRBD1	TGTGCCAGCAGCTTGACAGGGGTTGGGAACACTGAAGCTTTCTTT	CASSLTGVGNTEAFF
TRBV19	once	TRBJ2-5	.	TGTGCCAGTAGCTTCTCGACCGGGACCCAAGAGACCCAGTACTTC	CASSFSTGTQETQYF
TRBV19	few	TRBJ2-7	TRBD1	TGTGCCAGTAGTATCCGGACAGGGGGCTCCTACGAGCAGTACTTC	CASSIRTGGSYEQYF
TRBV5-1	few	TRBJ1-1	.	TGCGCCAGCAGCTTGGGGGGCGAGAACACTGAAGCTTTCTTT	CASSLGGENTEAFF
TRBV6-1	.	TRBJ1-5	.	TGTGCCGCAAATCGGGTTTATAGCAATCAGCCCCAGCATTTT	CAANRVYSNQPQHF
TRBV9	.	TRBJ1-6	TRBD1	TGTGCCAGCAGGCAACGGACAGGGGACAGCTCCTATAATTCACCCCTCCACTTT	CASRQRTGDSSYNSPLHF
TRBV5-8	few	TRBJ1-5	.	TGTGCCAGTAGGGACCTAAGACAGCCCCAGCATTTT	CASRDLRQPQHF
TRBV6-5	.	TRBJ2-7	.	TGTGCCAGCAGTTCCAGCCTGGAATCCGCCTACGAGCAGTACTTC	CASSSSLESAYEQYF
TRBV11-3	.	TRBJ1-1	.	TGTGCCAGCAGCCCCAGCGGGCGGGGGGCAGTGGCTGAAGCTTTCTTT	CASSPSGRGAVAEAFF
TRBV7-8	.	TRBJ1-1	.	TGTGCCAGCAGCTACCCGAGGGGCGCTGAGGACACTGAAGCTTTCTTT	CASSYPRGAEDTEAFF
TRBV2	once	TRBJ2-7	.	TGTGCCAGCATGGACCCCGGGCGGGTCGACACTTACGAGCAGTACTTC	CASMDPGRVDTYEQYF
TRBV9	.	TRBJ2-1	.	TGTGCCAGCAGTGCAACTTTCTCCTACAATGAGCAGTTCTTC	CASSATFSYNEQFF
TRBV2	once	TRBJ1-3	.	TGTGCCAGCAATCAAGGCACCTCTGGAAACACCATATATTTT	CASNQGTSGNTIYF
TRBV2	.	TRBJ2-1	.	TGTGCCAGCAGTGAATCCGGGAGCTACAATGAGCAGTTCTTC	CASSESGSYNEQFF
TRBV7-3	.	TRBJ2-1	TRBD1	TGTGCCAGCAGCTCTCGACAGGGAAACTACAATGAGCAGTTCTTC	CASSSRQGNYNEQFF
TRBV7-8	.	TRBJ2-6	.	TGTGCCAGCAGTCTAGCCTCTGGGGCCAACGTCCTGACTTTC	CASSLASGANVLTF
TRBV18	.	TRBJ2-3	TRBD2	TGTGCCAGCTCACCAGGACTAGCGGTCCAAGATACGCAGTATTTT	CASSPGLAVQDTQYF
TRBV6-4	.	TRBJ2-3	.	TGTGCCAGCAGTGTGTCGGACGGGACCACAGATACGCAGTATTTT	CASSVSDGTTDTQYF
TRBV6-1	.	TRBJ1-1	TRBD1	TGTGCCAGCAGTTCGGGGACAGGGCATTACACTGAAGCTTTCTTT	CASSSGTGHYTEAFF
TRBV7-8	.	TRBJ1-4	.	TGTGCCAGCAGCTCCTCCGCGGGGGAAAAACTGTTTTTT	CASSSSAGEKLFF
TRBV6-1	once	TRBJ2-1	TRBD2	TGTGCCAGCTTGATTAGCGGGAGAGAACCTGAGCAGTTCTTC	CASLISGREPEQFF
TRBV7-6	.	TRBJ2-7	.	TGTGCCAGCAGCTTAGGGTCAATAAGCTACGAGCAGTACTTC	CASSLGSISYEQYF
TRBV5-1	few	TRBJ2-7	TRBD2	TGCGCCAGCAGCAGGGGACGGGCCGTAGCGGGAGAATACGAGCAGTACTTC	CASSRGRAVAGEYEQYF
TRBV19	.	TRBJ1-1	.	TGTGCCAGGTTAGCTAATCTCAGGCAGGCTTTCTTT	CARLANLRQAFF
TRBV18	.	TRBJ2-2	.	TGTGCCAGCTCACCCACTTCACTAGTGAACACCGGGGAGCTGTTTTTT	CASSPTSLVNTGELFF
TRBV28	.	TRBJ2-2	.	TGTGCCAGCAGTCCCTGGACTGCGACCGGGGAGCTGTTTTTT	CASSPWTATGELFF
TRBV7-2	.	TRBJ2-2	.	TGTGCCAGCAGCCTAGACACCGGGGAGCTGTTTTTT	CASSLDTGELFF
TRBV4-3	.	TRBJ2-2	.	TGCGCCAGCAGCCAAGATAGGGGCAACACCGGGGAGCTGTTTTTT	CASSQDRGNTGELFF
TRBV6-4	.	TRBJ2-1	.	TGTGCCAGCTCCAGGGGCAATGAGCAGTTCTTC	CASSRGNEQFF
TRBV2	.	TRBJ2-5	TRBD1	TGTGCCAGCAGTGTCGGGCAGGGGGCCCCGACCCAGTACTTC	CASSVGQGAPTQYF
TRBV7-7	.	TRBJ1-2	TRBD1	TGTGCTAGCAGCCGCCCGGACAGGCCCTATGGCTACACCTTC	CASSRPDRPYGYTF
TRBV19	.	TRBJ2-2	.	TGTGCCAGTAGTCTCCTCCCCCGTGGGACCGGGGAGCTGTTTTTT	CASSLLPRGTGELFF
TRBV28	once	TRBJ2-1	TRBD2	TGTGCCAGCAGTTTATATGCTAGCGGGGGGTACAATGAGCAGTTCTTC	CASSLYASGGYNEQFF
TRBV19	.	TRBJ2-7	TRBD2	TGTGCCAGTAGTTCGGGGGGGCACGAGCAGTACTTC	CASSSGGHEQYF
TRBV28	.	TRBJ1-5	TRBD1	TGTGCCAGCAGCCTGGACAGGGGGACTGGCCAGCCCCAGCATTTT	CASSLDRGTGQPQHF
TRBV9	.	TRBJ2-7	TRBD1	TGTGCCAGCAGCCCCCGGGGACAGGGCGTTGACGAGCAGTACTTC	CASSPRGQGVDEQYF
TRBV29-1	.	TRBJ2-3	.	TGCAGCGTTGAAATCGGCTCAGATACGCAGTATTTT	CSVEIGSDTQYF
TRBV28	.	TRBJ1-2	.	TGTGCCAGCAGTAACAGCGTGGCAGCGCTTAACTATGGCTACACCTTC	CASSNSVAALNYGYTF
TRBV28	.	TRBJ2-3	.	TGTGCCAGCAGTCCTGAGGGGGAGTCAGATACGCAGTATTTT	CASSPEGESDTQYF
TRBV7-3	once	TRBJ2-1	.	TGTGCCAGCAGCCGCCGTGGGGCGACGAGTAGTGAGCAGTTCTTC	CASSRRGATSSEQFF
TRBV4-3	.	TRBJ2-3	.	TGCGCCAGCAGCCGGGTTGGGACAGATACGCAGTATTTT	CASSRVGTDTQYF